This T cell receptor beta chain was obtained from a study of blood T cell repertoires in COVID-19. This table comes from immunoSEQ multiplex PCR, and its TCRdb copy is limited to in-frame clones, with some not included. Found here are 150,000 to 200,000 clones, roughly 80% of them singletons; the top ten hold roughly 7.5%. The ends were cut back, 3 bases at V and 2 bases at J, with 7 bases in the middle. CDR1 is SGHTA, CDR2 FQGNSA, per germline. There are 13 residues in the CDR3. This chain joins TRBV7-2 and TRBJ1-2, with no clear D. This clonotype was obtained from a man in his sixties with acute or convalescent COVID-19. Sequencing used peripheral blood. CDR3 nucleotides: TGTGCCAGCAGCTTGACACAAAACTATGGCTACACCTTC. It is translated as CASSLTQNYGYTF.